Following are 6 T cell receptor beta chains from one sample sequenced in a study of shared clonotypes between healthy human individuals. Method: immunoSEQ multiplex PCR; TCRdb's copy keeps in-frame clones and lacks some. This table has about 450,000 clones, 79% appearing once. The sample was PBMCs. The receptor source for this set is a woman aged 40-49 years in good health. Some clones in this sample may be carry-over from other donors' samples.

This clone appeared a few times. V is TRBV4-3 and J is TRBJ1-1; tentative D call: TRBD1 (5 bases). Per germline, CDR1 LGHNA and CDR2 YSLEER. CDR3 size: 14 residues. The V end was cut by 3 bases, the J end by 3 bases, with 11 bases between. CDR3 loop: CASSQRAGDTEAFF. CDR3 nucleotides: TGCGCCAGCAGCCAGAGGGCGGGGGACACTGAAGCTTTCTTT.

This clone occurred a few times. In DNA, the CDR3 is TGTGCCTGGAGTCACAGGGGAGGACAGCCCCAGCATTTT. Translated: CAWSHRGGQPQHF. The chain couples TRBV30 to TRBJ1-5; 7 positions match TRBD1. The junction had 5 bases not matched to a gene; V was cut back by 2 bases and J by 7 bases. The CDR3 has 13 residues. Per the germline V gene, CDR1 is GTSNPN and CDR2 is SVGIG (reference sequence).

The chain is built from TRBV11-2 and TRBJ2-1, with TRBD2 matching 11 bases. The germline CDR1 and CDR2 sequences are SGHAT and FQNNGV. The CDR3 runs to 15 residues. V lost 6 bases and J lost 7; bases outside the gene matches: 8. This CDR3 reads CASSSTTSGMNEQFF. The DNA of the CDR3 is TGTGCCAGCAGTTCTACGACTAGCGGGATGAATGAGCAGTTCTTC.

This sequence joins TRBV7-6 and TRBJ1-2; maybe TRBD1 (6 bases). The CDR3 is made up of 14 amino acids. Germline V lookup: CDR1 SGHVS, CDR2 FNYEAQ. The V end was cut by 0 bases, the J end by 4 bases, with 9 bases between. CDR3 coding DNA: TGTGCCAGCAGCTTAGCGGGGGCAGCCTATGGCTACACCTTC. The encoded protein is CASSLAGAAYGYTF.

The chain has TRBV5-1 and TRBJ2-3, with 12 bases lining up with TRBD2. Germline CDR1 reads SGHRS; CDR2 reads YFSETQ. The V segment lost 0 bases and the J segment 8 bases; nucleotides outside the gene matches: 4. The CDR3 covers 15 residues. The CDR3 DNA sequence: TGCGCCAGCAGCTTGGAACTAGCGGGAGGTGGTACGCAGTATTTT. It encodes CASSLELAGGGTQYF.

The chain combines TRBV5-6 with TRBJ2-2, with D unresolved. The germline gives CDR1 SGHDT, CDR2 YYEEEE. The length of the CDR3 is 15 residues. Trimming took 0 bases from V and 1 from J, leaving 7 bases between them. Here the CDR3 DNA reads TGTGCCAGCAGCTTGGACCCTCGGAACACCGGGGAGCTGTTTTTT. Residues: CASSLDPRNTGELFF.